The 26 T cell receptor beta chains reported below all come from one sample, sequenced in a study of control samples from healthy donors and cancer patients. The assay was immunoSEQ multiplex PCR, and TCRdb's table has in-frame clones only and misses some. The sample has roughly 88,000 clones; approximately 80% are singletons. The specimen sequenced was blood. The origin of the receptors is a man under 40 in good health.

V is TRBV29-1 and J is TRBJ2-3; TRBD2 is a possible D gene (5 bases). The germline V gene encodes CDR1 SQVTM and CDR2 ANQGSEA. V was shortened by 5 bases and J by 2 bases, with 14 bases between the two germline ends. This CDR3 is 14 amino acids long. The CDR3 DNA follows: TGCAGCGTTACTGGAGCGGACTTCACAGATACGCAGTATTTT. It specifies CSVTGADFTDTQYF.

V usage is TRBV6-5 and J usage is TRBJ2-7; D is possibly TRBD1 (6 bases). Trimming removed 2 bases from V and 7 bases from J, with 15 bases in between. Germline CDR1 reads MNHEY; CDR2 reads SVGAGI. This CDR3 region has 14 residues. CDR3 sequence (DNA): TGTGCCAGCAGTTACATAGCAGGGACACGAGAGCAGTACTTC. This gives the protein CASSYIAGTREQYF.

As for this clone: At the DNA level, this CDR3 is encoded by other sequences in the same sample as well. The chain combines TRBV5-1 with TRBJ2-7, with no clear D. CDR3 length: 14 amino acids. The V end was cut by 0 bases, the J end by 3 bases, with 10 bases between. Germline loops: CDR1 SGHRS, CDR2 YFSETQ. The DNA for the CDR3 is TGCGCCAGCAGCTTGGCCGGCAAAAACTACGAGCAGTACTTC. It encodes CASSLAGKNYEQYF.

This chain's CDR3 is CASSWLAGVTDTQYF. The CDR3 DNA sequence: TGCGCCAGCAGCTGGTTAGCGGGGGTCACAGATACGCAGTATTTT. The J gene is TRBJ2-3, the V gene TRBV5-1, with 9 bases matching TRBD2. CDR1 is SGHRS, CDR2 YFSETQ, per germline. V trimming: 3 bases; J trimming: 2 bases; junction bases outside the gene matches: 4. This CDR3 region has 15 residues.

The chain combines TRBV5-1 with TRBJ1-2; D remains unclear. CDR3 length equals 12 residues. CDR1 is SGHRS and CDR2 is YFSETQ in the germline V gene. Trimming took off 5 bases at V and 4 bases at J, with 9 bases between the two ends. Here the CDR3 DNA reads TGCGCCAGCAGTCCGGCGACCTATGGCTACACCTTC. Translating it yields CASSPATYGYTF.

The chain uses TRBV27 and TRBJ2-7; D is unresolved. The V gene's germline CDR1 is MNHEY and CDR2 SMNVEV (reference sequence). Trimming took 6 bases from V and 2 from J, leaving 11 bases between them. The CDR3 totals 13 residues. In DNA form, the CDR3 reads TGTGCCAGCAGCCGACGACCCCCCTACGAGCAGTACTTC. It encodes CASSRRPPYEQYF.

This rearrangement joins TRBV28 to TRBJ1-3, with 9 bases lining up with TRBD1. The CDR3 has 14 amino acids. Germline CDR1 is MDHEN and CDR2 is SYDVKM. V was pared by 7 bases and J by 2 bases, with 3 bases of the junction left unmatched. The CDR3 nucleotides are TGTGCCAGCAAAACAGGGGGCACTGGAAACACCATATATTTT. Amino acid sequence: CASKTGGTGNTIYF.

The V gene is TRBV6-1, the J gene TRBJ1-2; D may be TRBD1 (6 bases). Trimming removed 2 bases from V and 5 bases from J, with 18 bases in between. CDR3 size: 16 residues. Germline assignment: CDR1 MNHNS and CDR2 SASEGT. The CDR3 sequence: CASSELVGGGGYGYTF. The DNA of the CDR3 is TGTGCCAGCAGTGAACTTGTCGGGGGAGGGGGATATGGCTACACCTTC.

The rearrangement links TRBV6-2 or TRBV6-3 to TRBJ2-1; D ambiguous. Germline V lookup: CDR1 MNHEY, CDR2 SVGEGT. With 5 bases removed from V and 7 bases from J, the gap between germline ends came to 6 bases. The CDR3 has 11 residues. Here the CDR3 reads CASSLTNEQFF. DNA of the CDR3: TGTGCCAGCAGTCTCACTAATGAGCAGTTCTTC.

The DNA of the CDR3 is TGTGCCAGCTCAATCGGTGTGGGGAACTATGGCTACACCTTC. This sequence encodes CASSIGVGNYGYTF. V and J are TRBV18 and TRBJ1-2; no clear D gene. Germline V lookup: CDR1 KGHSH, CDR2 LQKENI. V was cut by 5 bases and J by 2 bases, with 12 bases left in between. This CDR3 comprises 14 residues.

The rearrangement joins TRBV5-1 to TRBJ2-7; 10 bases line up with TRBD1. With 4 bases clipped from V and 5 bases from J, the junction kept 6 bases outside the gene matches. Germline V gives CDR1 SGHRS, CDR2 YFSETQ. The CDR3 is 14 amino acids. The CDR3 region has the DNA TGCGCCAGCAGCCCGGGACAGGGGAGGCACGAGCAGTACTTC. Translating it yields CASSPGQGRHEQYF.

The CDR3 sequence: CAWSGDSVSDQPQHF. DNA for the CDR3: TGTGCCTGGAGTGGGGACAGTGTGTCCGATCAGCCCCAGCATTTT. This sequence joins TRBV30 and TRBJ1-5; 7 bases map to TRBD1. The CDR3 sequence is 15 residues long. With V trimmed by 1 base and J by 5 bases, 8 bases remained unmatched. Per germline, CDR1 GTSNPN and CDR2 SVGIG (reference sequence). The full variable domain, completed using reference TRBV30 and TRBJ1-5, is SQTIHQWPATLVQPVGSPLSLECTVEGTSNPNLYWYRQAAGRGLQLLFYSVGIGQISSEVPQNLSASRPQDRQFILSSKKLLLSDSGFYLCAWSGDSVSDQPQHFGDGTRLSIL.

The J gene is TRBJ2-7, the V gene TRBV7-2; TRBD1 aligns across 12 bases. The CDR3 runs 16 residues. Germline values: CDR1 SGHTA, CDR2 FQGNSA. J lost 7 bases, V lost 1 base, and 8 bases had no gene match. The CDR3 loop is CASSLVGGQGAREQYF. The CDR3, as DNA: TGTGCCAGCAGCTTAGTAGGGGGACAGGGGGCTAGGGAGCAGTACTTC.

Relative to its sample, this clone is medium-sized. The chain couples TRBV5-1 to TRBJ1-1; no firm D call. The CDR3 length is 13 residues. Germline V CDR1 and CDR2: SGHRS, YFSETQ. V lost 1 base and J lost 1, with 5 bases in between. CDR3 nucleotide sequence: TGCGCCAGCAGCTTGAGTTCGAACACTGAAGCTTTCTTT. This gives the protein CASSLSSNTEAFF.

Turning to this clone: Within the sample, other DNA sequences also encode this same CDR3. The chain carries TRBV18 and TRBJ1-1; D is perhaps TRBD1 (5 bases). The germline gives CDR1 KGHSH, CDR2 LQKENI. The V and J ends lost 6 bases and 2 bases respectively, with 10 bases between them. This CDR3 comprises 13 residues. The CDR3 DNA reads TGTGCCAGCTCCCCGGGGCCCAACACTGAAGCTTTCTTT. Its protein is CASSPGPNTEAFF.

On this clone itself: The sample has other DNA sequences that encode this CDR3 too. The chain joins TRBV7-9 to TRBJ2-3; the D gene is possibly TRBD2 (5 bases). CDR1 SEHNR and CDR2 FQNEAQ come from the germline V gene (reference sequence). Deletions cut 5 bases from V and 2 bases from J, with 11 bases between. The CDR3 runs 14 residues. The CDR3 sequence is CASSASGNTDTQYF. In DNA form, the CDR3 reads TGTGCCAGCAGCGCCAGCGGAAACACAGATACGCAGTATTTT.

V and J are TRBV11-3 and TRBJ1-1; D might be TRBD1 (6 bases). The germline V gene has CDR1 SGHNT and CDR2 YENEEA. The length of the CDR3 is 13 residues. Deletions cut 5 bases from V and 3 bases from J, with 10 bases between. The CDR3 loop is CASSAHRDTEAFF. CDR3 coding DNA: TGTGCCAGCAGCGCTCACAGGGACACTGAAGCTTTCTTT.

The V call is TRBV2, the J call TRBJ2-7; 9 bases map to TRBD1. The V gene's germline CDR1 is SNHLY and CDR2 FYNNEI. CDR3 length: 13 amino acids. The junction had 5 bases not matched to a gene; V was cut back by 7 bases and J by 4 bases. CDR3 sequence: CASKTGGSYEQYF. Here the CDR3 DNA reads TGTGCCAGCAAAACAGGGGGCTCTTACGAGCAGTACTTC. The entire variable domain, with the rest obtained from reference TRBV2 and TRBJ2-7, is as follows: EPEVTQTPSHQVTQMGQEVILRCVPISNHLYFYWYRQILGQKVEFLVSFYNNEISEKSEIFDDQFSVERPDGSNFTLKIRSTKLEDSAMYFCASKTGGSYEQYFGPGTRLTVT.

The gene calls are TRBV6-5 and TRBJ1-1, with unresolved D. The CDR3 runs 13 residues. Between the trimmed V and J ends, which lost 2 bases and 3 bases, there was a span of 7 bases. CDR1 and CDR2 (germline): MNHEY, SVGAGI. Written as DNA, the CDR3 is TGTGCCAGCAGTTACGGAGGGTACACTGAAGCTTTCTTT. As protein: CASSYGGYTEAFF.

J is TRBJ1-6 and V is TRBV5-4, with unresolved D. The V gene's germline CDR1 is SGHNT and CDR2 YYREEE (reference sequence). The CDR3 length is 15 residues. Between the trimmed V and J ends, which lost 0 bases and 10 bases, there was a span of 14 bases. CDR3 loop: CASSLDRQTYSPLHF. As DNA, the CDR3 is TGTGCCAGCAGCTTGGACAGACAAACTTACTCACCCCTCCACTTT.

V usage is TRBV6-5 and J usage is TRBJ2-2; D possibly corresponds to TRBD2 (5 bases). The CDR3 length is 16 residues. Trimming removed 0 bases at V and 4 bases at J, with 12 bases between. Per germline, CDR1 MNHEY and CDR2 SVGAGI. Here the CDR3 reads CASSYSFGVGTGELFF. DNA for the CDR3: TGTGCCAGCAGTTACTCCTTCGGGGTGGGCACCGGGGAGCTGTTTTTT.

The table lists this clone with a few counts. The CDR3 spells CASSFRLAREEQFF. CDR3 nucleotide sequence: TGTGCCAGCAGTTTCCGACTAGCGCGGGAGGAGCAGTTCTTC. The gene calls are TRBV27 and TRBJ2-1, with TRBD2 identical over 8 bases. This CDR3 spans 14 amino acids. Per germline, CDR1 MNHEY and CDR2 SMNVEV (reference sequence). V lost 3 bases to trimming and J lost 10 bases; unmatched junction nucleotides: 8.

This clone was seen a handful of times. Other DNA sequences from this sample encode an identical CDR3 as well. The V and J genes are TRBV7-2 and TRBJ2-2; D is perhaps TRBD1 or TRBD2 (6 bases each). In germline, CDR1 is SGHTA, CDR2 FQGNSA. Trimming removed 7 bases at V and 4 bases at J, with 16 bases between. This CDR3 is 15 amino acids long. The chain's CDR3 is CASTPGARFTGELFF. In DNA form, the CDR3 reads TGTGCCAGCACCCCGGGGGCTAGGTTCACCGGGGAGCTGTTTTTT.

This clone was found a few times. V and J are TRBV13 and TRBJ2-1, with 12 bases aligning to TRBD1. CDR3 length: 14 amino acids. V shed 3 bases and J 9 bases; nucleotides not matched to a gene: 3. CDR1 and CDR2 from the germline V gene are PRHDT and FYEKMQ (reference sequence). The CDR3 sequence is CASSLGTGGSEQFF. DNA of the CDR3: TGTGCCAGCAGCTTGGGGACAGGGGGCAGTGAGCAGTTCTTC.

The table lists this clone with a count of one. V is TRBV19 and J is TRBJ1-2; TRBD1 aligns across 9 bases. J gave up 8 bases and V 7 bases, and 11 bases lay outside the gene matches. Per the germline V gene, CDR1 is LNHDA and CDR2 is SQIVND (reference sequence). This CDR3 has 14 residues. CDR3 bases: TGTGCCAGTACCGGGACAGGGAGAGGTGAGGGCTACACCTTC. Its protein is CASTGTGRGEGYTF.

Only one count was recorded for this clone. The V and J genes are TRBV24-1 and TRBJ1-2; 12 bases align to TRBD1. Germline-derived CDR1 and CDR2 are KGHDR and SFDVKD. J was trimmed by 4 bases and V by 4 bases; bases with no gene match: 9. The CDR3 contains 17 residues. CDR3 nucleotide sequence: TGTGCCACCAGTGACCCCGGGACAGGGGGCAGTGCCTATGGCTACACCTTC. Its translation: CATSDPGTGGSAYGYTF.